This TCR beta chain appears in the sequencing data of a study of CD8 T cells in Susac syndrome. Study-wide results and limits: The study admitted that it had a relatively small number of individuals in its TCR sequencing and HLA analysis.

Random hexamers primed reverse transcription of roughly 0.5 to 1 ug RNA. Coverage of TCR beta CDR3 amplification by immunoSEQ multiplex PCR extended to 54 Vbeta and 13 Jbeta. TCRdb reanalysed the immunoSEQ multiplex PCR reads using MiXCR and keeps one entry per CDR3 protein. The sample consists of about 400,000 distinct CDR3 sequences, 75% to 90% of them appearing once. This CDR3 comprises 17 residues. Trimming took off 5 bases at V and 2 bases at J, with 20 bases between the two ends. TEMRA cells were FACS-enriched, unlike CD8+ and CD4+ T cells, which were negatively isolated. About this clonotype: What it binds is not known.

J is TRBJ2-3 and V is TRBV12-3 or TRBV12-4; D possibly corresponds to TRBD2 (5 bases). This receptor was identified in a human donor with multiple sclerosis. The sample consisted of CD8+ T cells from PBMCs. This CDR3 reads CASSIYRRRHFTDTQYF. The CDR3 nucleotides are TGTGCCAGCAGTATTTATAGGCGGAGGCACTTCACAGATACGCAGTATTTT.